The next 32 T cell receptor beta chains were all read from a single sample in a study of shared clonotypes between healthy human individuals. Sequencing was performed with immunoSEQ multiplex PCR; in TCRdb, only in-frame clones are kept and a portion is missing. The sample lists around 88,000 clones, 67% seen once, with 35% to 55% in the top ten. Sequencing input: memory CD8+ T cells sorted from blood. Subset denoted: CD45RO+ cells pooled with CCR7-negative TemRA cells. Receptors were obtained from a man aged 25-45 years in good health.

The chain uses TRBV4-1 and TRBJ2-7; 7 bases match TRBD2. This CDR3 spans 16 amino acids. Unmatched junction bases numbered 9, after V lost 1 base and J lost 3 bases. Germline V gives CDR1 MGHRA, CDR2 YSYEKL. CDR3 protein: CASSQAPGGLYYEQYF. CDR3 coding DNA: TGCGCCAGCAGCCAAGCCCCGGGAGGCCTTTACTACGAGCAGTACTTC.

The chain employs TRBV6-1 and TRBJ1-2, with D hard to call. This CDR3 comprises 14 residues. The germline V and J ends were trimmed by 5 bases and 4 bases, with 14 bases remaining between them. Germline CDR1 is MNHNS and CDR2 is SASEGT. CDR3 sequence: CASSPKVAGYGYTF. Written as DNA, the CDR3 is TGTGCCAGCAGTCCTAAGGTGGCGGGCTATGGCTACACCTTC.

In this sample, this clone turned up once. The DNA of the CDR3 is TGTGCCATCAGTGAGTTGGCCGAGGCCGAGCAGTACTTC. Translated, it gives CAISELAEAEQYF. V gene TRBV10-3 combines with J gene TRBJ2-7; D gene uncertain. The germline CDR1 and CDR2 sequences are ENHRY and SYGVKD. The CDR3 spans 13 residues. V was shortened by 1 base and J by 6 bases, with 10 bases between the two germline ends.

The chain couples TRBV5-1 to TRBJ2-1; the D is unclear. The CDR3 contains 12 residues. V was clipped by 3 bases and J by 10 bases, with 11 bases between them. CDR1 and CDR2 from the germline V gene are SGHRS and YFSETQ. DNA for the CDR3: TGCGCCAGCAGCTCGACCGGGCCGGAGCAGTTCTTC. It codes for CASSSTGPEQFF.

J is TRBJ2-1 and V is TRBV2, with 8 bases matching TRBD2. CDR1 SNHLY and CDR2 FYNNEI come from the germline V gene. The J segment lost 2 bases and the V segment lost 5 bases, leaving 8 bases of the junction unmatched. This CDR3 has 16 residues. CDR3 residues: CASSPSGLMTYNEQFF. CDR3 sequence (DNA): TGTGCCAGCAGTCCTAGCGGGCTGATGACCTACAATGAGCAGTTCTTC.

The CDR3 loop is CASSGRTGGTDTQYF. The CDR3, as DNA: TGTGCCAGCAGTGGGCGGACAGGGGGCACAGATACGCAGTATTTT. V is TRBV2 and J is TRBJ2-3; 9 bases line up with TRBD1. The CDR3 runs 15 residues. V trimming: 4 bases; J trimming: 1 base; junction bases outside the gene matches: 3. Germline V gives CDR1 SNHLY, CDR2 FYNNEI.

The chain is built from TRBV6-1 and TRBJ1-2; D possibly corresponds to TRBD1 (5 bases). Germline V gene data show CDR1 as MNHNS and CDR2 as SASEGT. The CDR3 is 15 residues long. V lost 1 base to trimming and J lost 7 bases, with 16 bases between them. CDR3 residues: CASSEEGAGIRGYTF. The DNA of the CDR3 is TGTGCCAGCAGTGAAGAAGGGGCAGGGATCCGTGGCTACACCTTC.

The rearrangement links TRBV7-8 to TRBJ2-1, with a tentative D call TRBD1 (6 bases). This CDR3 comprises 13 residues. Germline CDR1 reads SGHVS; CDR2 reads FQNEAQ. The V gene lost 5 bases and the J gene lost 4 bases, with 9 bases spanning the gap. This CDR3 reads CASSRDKYNEQFF. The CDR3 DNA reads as TGTGCCAGCAGCCGGGACAAGTACAATGAGCAGTTCTTC.

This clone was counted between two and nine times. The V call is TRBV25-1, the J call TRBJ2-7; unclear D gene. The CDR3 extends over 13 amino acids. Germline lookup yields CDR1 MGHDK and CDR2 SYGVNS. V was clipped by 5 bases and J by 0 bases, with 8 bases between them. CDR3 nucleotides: TGTGCCAGCAGTTCCGGCGGCTCCTACGAGCAGTACTTC. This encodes CASSSGGSYEQYF.

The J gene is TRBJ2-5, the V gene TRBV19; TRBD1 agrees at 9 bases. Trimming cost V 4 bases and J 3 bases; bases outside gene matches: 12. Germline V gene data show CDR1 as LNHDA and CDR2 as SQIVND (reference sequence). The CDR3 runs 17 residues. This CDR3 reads CASSTGRGQGAKETQYF. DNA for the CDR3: TGTGCCAGTAGTACGGGCCGGGGACAGGGAGCTAAAGAGACCCAGTACTTC.

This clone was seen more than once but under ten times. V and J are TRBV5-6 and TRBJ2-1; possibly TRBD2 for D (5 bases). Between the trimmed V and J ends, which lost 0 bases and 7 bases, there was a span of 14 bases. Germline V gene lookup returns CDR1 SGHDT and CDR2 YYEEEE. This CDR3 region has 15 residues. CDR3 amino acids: CASSLVGVSWNEQFF. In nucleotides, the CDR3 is TGTGCCAGCAGCTTGGTGGGAGTGAGTTGGAATGAGCAGTTCTTC.

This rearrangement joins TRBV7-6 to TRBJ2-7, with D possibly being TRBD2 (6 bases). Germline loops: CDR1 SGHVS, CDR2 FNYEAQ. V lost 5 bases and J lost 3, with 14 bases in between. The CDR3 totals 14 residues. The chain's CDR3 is CASSLGTPGYEQYF. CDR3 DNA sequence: TGTGCCAGCAGCCTCGGGACTCCGGGCTACGAGCAGTACTTC.

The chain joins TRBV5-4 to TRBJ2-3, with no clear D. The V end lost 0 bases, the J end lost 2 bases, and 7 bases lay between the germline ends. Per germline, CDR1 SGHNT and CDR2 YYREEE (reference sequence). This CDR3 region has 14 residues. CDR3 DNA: TGTGCCAGCAGCTTGGAGAGGTTCACAGATACGCAGTATTTT. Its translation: CASSLERFTDTQYF.

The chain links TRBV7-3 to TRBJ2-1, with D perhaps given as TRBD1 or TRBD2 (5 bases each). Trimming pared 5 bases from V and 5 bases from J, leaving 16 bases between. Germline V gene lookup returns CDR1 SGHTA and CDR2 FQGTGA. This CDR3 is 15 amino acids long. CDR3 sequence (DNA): TGTGCCAGCAGCATCGGGGCCTATCTGCACAATGAGCAGTTCTTC. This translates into CASSIGAYLHNEQFF.

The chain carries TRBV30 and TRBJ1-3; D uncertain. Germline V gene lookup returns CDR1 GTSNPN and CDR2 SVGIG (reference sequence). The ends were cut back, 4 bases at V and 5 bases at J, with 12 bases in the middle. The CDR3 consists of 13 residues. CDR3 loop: CAWTLGFRNTIYF. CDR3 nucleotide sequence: TGTGCCTGGACCCTCGGGTTTCGAAACACCATATATTTT. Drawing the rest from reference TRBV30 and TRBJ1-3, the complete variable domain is SQTIHQWPATLVQPVGSPLSLECTVEGTSNPNLYWYRQAAGRGLQLLFYSVGIGQISSEVPQNLSASRPQDRQFILSSKKLLLSDSGFYLCAWTLGFRNTIYFGEGSWLTVV.

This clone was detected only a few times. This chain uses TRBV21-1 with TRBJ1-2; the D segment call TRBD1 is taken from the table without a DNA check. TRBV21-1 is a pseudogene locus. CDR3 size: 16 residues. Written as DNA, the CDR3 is TGTGCCAGCAGCACGGAAGGGGGTAGACTGAACTATGGCTACACCTTC. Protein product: CASSTEGGRLNYGYTF.

The CDR3 is CASSQNSGRGPYNEQFF. As DNA, the CDR3 is TGTGCCAGCAGCCAAAATAGCGGGAGGGGGCCTTACAATGAGCAGTTCTTC. The rearrangement uses TRBV4-2 and TRBJ2-1, with TRBD2 identical over 11 bases. Losses at the gene ends were 2 bases for V and 4 bases for J; bases not matched to a gene: 7. Germline V gene lookup returns CDR1 LGHNA and CDR2 YNFKEQ. The CDR3 is 17 residues long.

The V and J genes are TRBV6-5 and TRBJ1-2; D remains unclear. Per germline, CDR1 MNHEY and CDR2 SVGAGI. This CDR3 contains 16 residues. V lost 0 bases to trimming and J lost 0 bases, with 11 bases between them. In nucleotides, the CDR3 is TGTGCCAGCAGTTACTCGACGGGGTTAGCTAACTATGGCTACACCTTC. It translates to CASSYSTGLANYGYTF.

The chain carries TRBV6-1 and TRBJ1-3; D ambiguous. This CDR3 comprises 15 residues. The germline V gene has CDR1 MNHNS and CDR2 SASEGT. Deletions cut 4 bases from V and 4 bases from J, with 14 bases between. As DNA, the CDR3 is TGTGCCAGCAGTGTACCCGGCTTTCAGGGAAACACCATATATTTT. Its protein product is CASSVPGFQGNTIYF.

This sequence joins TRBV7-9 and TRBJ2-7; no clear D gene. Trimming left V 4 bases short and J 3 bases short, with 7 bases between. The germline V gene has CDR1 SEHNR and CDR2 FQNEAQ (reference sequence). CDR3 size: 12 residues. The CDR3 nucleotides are TGTGCCAGCAGCTCGTATAACTACGAGCAGTACTTC. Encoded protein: CASSSYNYEQYF.

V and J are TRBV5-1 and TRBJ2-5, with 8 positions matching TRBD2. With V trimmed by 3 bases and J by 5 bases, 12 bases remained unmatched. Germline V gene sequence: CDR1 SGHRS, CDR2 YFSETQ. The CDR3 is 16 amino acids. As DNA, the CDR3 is TGCGCCAGCAGCTGCCCATACTCGGGGGGGTGTGAGACCCAGTACTTC. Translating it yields CASSCPYSGGCETQYF.

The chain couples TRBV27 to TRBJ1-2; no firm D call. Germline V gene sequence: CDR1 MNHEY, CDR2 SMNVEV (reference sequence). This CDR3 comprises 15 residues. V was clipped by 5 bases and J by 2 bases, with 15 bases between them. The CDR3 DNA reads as TGTGCCAGCAGTCTCCGGTCGGGGAGGAACTATGGCTACACCTTC. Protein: CASSLRSGRNYGYTF.

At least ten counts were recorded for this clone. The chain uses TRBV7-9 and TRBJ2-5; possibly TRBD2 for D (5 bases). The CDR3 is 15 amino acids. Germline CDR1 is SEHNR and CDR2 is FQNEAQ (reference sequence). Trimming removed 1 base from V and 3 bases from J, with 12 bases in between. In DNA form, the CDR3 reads TGTGCCAGCAGCTTAGTTCGGACGGGAAAAGAGACCCAGTACTTC. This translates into CASSLVRTGKETQYF. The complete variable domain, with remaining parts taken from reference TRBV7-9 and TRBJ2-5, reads DTGVSQNPRHKITKRGQNVTFRCDPISEHNRLYWYRQTLGQGPEFLTYFQNEAQLEKSRLLSDRFSAERPKGSFSTLEIQRTEQGDSAMYLCASSLVRTGKETQYFGPGTRLLVL.

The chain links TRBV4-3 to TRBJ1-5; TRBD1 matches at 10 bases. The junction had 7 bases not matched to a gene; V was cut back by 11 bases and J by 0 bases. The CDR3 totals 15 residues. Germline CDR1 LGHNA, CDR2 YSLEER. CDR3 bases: TGCGCCTCACGACAGGGGGCTTTTAGCAATCAGCCCCAGCATTTT. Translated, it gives CASRQGAFSNQPQHF.

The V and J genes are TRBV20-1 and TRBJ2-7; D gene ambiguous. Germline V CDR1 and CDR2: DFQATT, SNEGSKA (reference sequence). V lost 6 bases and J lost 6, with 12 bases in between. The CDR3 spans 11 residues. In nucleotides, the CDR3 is TGCAGTGCCTCCTCTCTAGGCGAGCAGTACTTC. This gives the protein CSASSLGEQYF.

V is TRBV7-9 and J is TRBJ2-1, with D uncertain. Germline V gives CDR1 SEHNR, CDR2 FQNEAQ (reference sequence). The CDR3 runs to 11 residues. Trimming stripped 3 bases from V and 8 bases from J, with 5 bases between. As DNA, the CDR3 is TGTGCCAGCAGCTTTTGGGATGAGCAGTTCTTC. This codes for CASSFWDEQFF.

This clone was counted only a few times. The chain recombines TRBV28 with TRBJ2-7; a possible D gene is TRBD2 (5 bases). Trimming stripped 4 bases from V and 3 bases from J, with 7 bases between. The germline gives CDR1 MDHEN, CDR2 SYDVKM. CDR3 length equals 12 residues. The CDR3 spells CASSYEGYEQYF. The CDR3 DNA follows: TGTGCCAGCAGTTACGAGGGCTACGAGCAGTACTTC.

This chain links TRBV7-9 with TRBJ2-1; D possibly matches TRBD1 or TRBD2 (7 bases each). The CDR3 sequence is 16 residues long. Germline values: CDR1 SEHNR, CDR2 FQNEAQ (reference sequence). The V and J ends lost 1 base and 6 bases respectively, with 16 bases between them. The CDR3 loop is CASSLVRGGRSNEQFF. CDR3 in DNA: TGTGCCAGCAGCTTAGTCAGGGGGGGAAGGAGCAATGAGCAGTTCTTC.

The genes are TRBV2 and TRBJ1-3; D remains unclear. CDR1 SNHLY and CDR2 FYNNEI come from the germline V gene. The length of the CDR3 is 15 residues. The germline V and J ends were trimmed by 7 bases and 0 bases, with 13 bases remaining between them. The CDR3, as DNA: TGTGCCAGCAATCCCAGGACGGACTCTGGAAACACCATATATTTT. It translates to CASNPRTDSGNTIYF.

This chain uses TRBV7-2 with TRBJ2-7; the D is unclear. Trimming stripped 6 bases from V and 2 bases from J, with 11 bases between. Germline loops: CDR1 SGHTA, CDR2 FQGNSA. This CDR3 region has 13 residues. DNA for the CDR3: TGTGCCAGCAGTGCGGCCCCCACCTACGAGCAGTACTTC. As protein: CASSAAPTYEQYF.

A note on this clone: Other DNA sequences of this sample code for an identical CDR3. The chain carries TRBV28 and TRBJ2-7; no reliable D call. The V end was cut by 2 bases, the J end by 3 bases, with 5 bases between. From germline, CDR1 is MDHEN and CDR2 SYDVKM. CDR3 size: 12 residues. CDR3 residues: CASSLIDYEQYF. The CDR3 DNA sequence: TGTGCCAGCAGTTTAATAGACTACGAGCAGTACTTC.

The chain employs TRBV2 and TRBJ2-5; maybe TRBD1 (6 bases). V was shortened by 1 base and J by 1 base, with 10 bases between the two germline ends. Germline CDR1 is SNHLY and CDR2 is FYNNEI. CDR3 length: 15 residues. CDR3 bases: TGTGCCAGCAGTGAAGGGCACAGGGTCCAAGAGACCCAGTACTTC. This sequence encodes CASSEGHRVQETQYF.